A selection of T cell receptor beta chains follows, all from one sample in a study of vaccination effects on CD4 cells after COVID-19. Produced via immunoSEQ multiplex PCR; TCRdb's table is partial and in-frame only. The sample shows roughly 50,000 clones, 79% of them seen only once. Their specific antigens are unknown. Sample: CD4+ T cells from PBMCs cultured with HCoV-OC43 spike peptides, taken before COVID-19 vaccination. Receptor source: a human donor who received a COVID-19 vaccine. Both conserved end residues are part of each CDR3. A D gene is named only where the DNA matches it firmly. Clone size is shown for a subset of rows, as once, few, many or a class of expanded clone.

j_call d_call v_call clone_size cdr3_aa cdr3_nt
TRBJ2-2 . TRBV30 once CAWTTGNTGELFF TGTGCCTGGACGACAGGGAACACCGGGGAGCTGTTTTTT
TRBJ1-1 TRBD1 TRBV5-1 . CASSHGQGLLNTEAFF TGCGCCAGCAGCCACGGACAGGGACTACTTAACACTGAAGCTTTCTTT
TRBJ2-6 TRBD1 TRBV6-2/TRBV6-3 . CASSTSTGGGRGANVLTF TGTGCCAGCAGTACCTCAACAGGGGGTGGTCGTGGGGCCAACGTCCTGACTTTC
TRBJ1-6 TRBD1 TRBV9 . CASSVAGTVSSPLHF TGTGCCAGCAGCGTAGCCGGGACAGTCAGTTCACCCCTCCACTTT
TRBJ1-6 . TRBV9 . CASSVEETGNSPLHF TGTGCCAGCAGCGTTGAAGAGACGGGAAATTCACCCCTCCACTTT
TRBJ1-1 TRBD1 TRBV3-1/TRBV3-2 . CASSYTTGDTEAFF TGTGCCAGCAGCTATACGACAGGGGACACTGAAGCTTTCTTT
TRBJ2-5 . TRBV30 once CAWIRGETQYF TGTGCCTGGATTAGGGGAGAGACCCAGTACTTC
TRBJ1-1 TRBD1 TRBV6-5 . CASSRQGVRNTEAFF TGTGCCAGCAGTCGACAGGGGGTGAGGAACACTGAAGCTTTCTTT
TRBJ2-3 . TRBV7-7 . CASSMTGSGTDTQYF TGTGCCAGCAGTATGACCGGGAGCGGAACAGATACGCAGTATTTT
TRBJ2-1 . TRBV5-4 . CASSLEGWSSYNEQFF TGTGCCAGCAGCTTGGAGGGCTGGAGCTCCTACAATGAGCAGTTCTTC
TRBJ1-2 TRBD1 TRBV9 . CASSVVPGQMQAGYTF TGTGCCAGCAGCGTAGTACCGGGACAGATGCAGGCTGGCTACACCTTC
TRBJ2-5 TRBD2 TRBV18 . CASSPGLAGYETQYF TGTGCCAGCTCACCAGGACTAGCGGGGTATGAGACCCAGTACTTC
TRBJ2-2 . TRBV2 . CASREDRNTGELFF TGTGCCAGCAGGGAGGACAGGAACACCGGGGAGCTGTTTTTT
TRBJ1-3 TRBD1 TRBV2 . CASTSDRGNTIYF TGTGCCAGCACCTCGGACAGGGGAAACACCATATATTTT
TRBJ2-4 TRBD1 TRBV13 . CASSLAGGRNIQYF TGTGCCAGCAGCTTAGCAGGGGGCCGGAACATTCAGTACTTC
TRBJ1-2 TRBD1 TRBV4-1 . CASSQERTGGLGYTF TGCGCCAGCAGCCAGGAGAGGACAGGGGGCCTTGGCTACACCTTC
TRBJ1-5 . TRBV19 . CASSIYRVGNQPQHF TGTGCCAGTAGTATTTACAGGGTAGGCAATCAGCCCCAGCATTTT
TRBJ1-2 . TRBV2 . CASSVLGQNYGYTF TGTGCCAGCAGTGTGTTAGGGCAGAACTATGGCTACACCTTC
TRBJ1-5 TRBD1 TRBV27 once CASSRDRDQPQHF TGTGCCAGCAGCCGGGACAGGGATCAGCCCCAGCATTTT
TRBJ1-6 TRBD1 TRBV2 . CASKTRVGQGYNSPLHF TGTGCCAGCAAGACCAGAGTCGGACAGGGCTATAATTCACCCCTCCACTTT
TRBJ1-1 . TRBV30 . CAWSVLRDLDTEAFF TGTGCCTGGAGTGTACTTCGCGATCTCGACACTGAAGCTTTCTTT
TRBJ2-1 . TRBV7-3 . CASSLDGNEQFF TGTGCCAGCAGCTTAGACGGAAATGAGCAGTTCTTC
TRBJ2-3 TRBD2 TRBV19 . CASSTLGAGARDDTQYF TGTGCCAGTAGTACTCTGGGAGCGGGGGCCCGAGATGATACGCAGTATTTT
TRBJ2-5 . TRBV19 . CASSLRGKEETQYF TGTGCCAGTAGTTTAAGGGGGAAGGAAGAGACCCAGTACTTC
TRBJ2-6 . TRBV25-1 . CASSLQGPGANVLTF TGTGCCAGCAGCCTCCAGGGACCTGGGGCCAACGTCCTGACTTTC
TRBJ1-1 . TRBV28 . CASSSQTGRGAEAFF TGTGCCAGCAGTTCACAAACAGGGAGGGGGGCTGAAGCTTTCTTT
TRBJ1-2 . TRBV6-2/TRBV6-3 few CASSYAGANYGYTF TGTGCCAGCAGTTACGCCGGGGCGAACTATGGCTACACCTTC
TRBJ2-6 . TRBV5-1 . CASSPEGGSGANVLTF TGCGCCAGCAGCCCCGAAGGAGGCTCTGGGGCCAACGTCCTGACTTTC
TRBJ2-2 TRBD2 TRBV5-1 . CASSSGLAGGATGELFF TGCGCCAGCAGCTCGGGACTAGCGGGGGGCGCCACCGGGGAGCTGTTTTTT
TRBJ1-5 . TRBV24-1 . CATSDSGARPNQPQHF TGTGCCACCAGTGATTCAGGAGCCAGGCCAAATCAGCCCCAGCATTTT
TRBJ1-1 . TRBV5-1 . CASSPSIGATEAFF TGCGCCAGCAGCCCCTCGATAGGGGCCACTGAAGCTTTCTTT
TRBJ1-1 . TRBV5-1 . CASSITRNTEAFF TGCGCCAGCAGCATTACAAGGAACACTGAAGCTTTCTTT
TRBJ1-2 . TRBV5-1 . CASSSSVILGGYTF TGCGCCAGCAGCTCCTCAGTGATTCTAGGTGGCTACACCTTC
TRBJ1-5 . TRBV18 . CASSPQGFDQPQHF TGTGCCAGCTCACCACAAGGTTTCGATCAGCCCCAGCATTTT
TRBJ1-5 . TRBV5-8 . CASSQWTSNQPQHF TGTGCCAGCAGCCAATGGACGAGCAATCAGCCCCAGCATTTT
TRBJ2-5 TRBD2 TRBV18 . CASSPGGARQETQYF TGTGCCAGCTCACCCGGGGGGGCACGACAAGAGACCCAGTACTTC
TRBJ2-3 . TRBV9 . CASSAGWGFTDTQYF TGTGCCAGCAGCGCAGGGTGGGGGTTCACAGATACGCAGTATTTT
TRBJ1-1 TRBD1 TRBV30 . CAWSVRDSEAFF TGTGCCTGGAGTGTACGGGACAGTGAAGCTTTCTTT
TRBJ1-4 . TRBV7-2 . CASSQEARVKLFF TGTGCCAGCAGCCAGGAAGCCCGGGTAAAACTGTTTTTT
TRBJ2-4 . TRBV7-2 . CASSLVVTAKNIQYF TGTGCCAGCAGCTTAGTGGTGACAGCCAAAAACATTCAGTACTTC
TRBJ1-1 . TRBV6-1 . CASSEGGTRQFF TGTGCCAGCAGTGAAGGCGGGACCCGGCAGTTCTTT
TRBJ2-1 TRBD1 TRBV19 . CASSMNRGNEQFF TGTGCCAGTAGTATGAACAGGGGAAATGAGCAGTTCTTC
TRBJ1-1 . TRBV19 . CASLVAGTGSEAFF TGTGCCAGTTTGGTGGCCGGAACAGGCTCTGAAGCTTTCTTT
TRBJ2-1 TRBD2 TRBV9 . CASSERLAGYNEQFF TGTGCCAGCAGCGAGAGACTAGCGGGGTACAATGAGCAGTTCTTC
TRBJ1-1 . TRBV7-9 . CASSLGWQTRRSEAFF TGTGCCAGCAGCTTAGGTTGGCAGACCCGACGGTCTGAAGCTTTCTTT
TRBJ1-5 . TRBV7-2 . CASSFSAGQPQHF TGTGCCAGCAGCTTTTCAGCCGGTCAGCCCCAGCATTTT
TRBJ1-3 TRBD1 TRBV7-2 . CASSLLTGWSGNTIYF TGTGCCAGCAGCTTATTGACAGGGTGGTCTGGAAACACCATATATTTT
TRBJ2-5 TRBD2 TRBV5-1 . CASSLRSGGAIETQYF TGCGCCAGCAGCTTACGTAGCGGGGGGGCCATTGAGACCCAGTACTTC
TRBJ2-5 TRBD2 TRBV19 . CASSGGGPKAETQYF TGTGCCAGTAGTGGGGGGGGACCCAAGGCGGAGACCCAGTACTTC
TRBJ1-5 . TRBV4-1 few CASSREDRVNQPQHF TGCGCCAGCAGCCGCGAAGACAGAGTAAATCAGCCCCAGCATTTT
TRBJ1-1 . TRBV4-3 . CASSQAINTEAFF TGCGCCAGCAGCCAAGCCATCAACACTGAAGCTTTCTTT